This T cell receptor beta chain stems from a study of cytomegalovirus exposure and HLA in healthy donors. About the research overall: The same platform was used for the 110 or so validation repertoires and the roughly 720 first-cohort repertoires, a later analysis reported. Study-wide results and caveats: Under in vitro conditions, three CMV-associated chains were confirmed as specific for CMV antigens. Among TCR beta chains, those listed as cytomegalovirus-associated numbered over 150.

Remarks on this clone: Antigen: not known.

The table came from immunoSEQ multiplex PCR; TCRdb's copy has only in-frame clones and leaves some out. Of approximately 120,000 clones listed, 90% to 95% are singletons. Germline loops: CDR1 MDHEN, CDR2 SYDVKM. The CDR3 runs to 16 residues. The ends were cut back, 5 bases at V and 4 bases at J, with 19 bases in the middle. The V call is TRBV28, the J call TRBJ2-3; D gene unclear. This TCR came from a woman between 18 and 30 years old in good health and CMV-seronegative. The sample taken for sequencing was PBMCs. The chain's CDR3 is CASSPATTYRADTQYF. CDR3 sequence (DNA): TGTGCCAGCAGTCCCGCCACTACCTATCGCGCAGATACGCAGTATTTT.